This T cell receptor beta chain originates from a study of PD-L1 blockade in urothelial cancer. Study-wide results and caveats: Better progression-free and overall survival followed lower pretreatment blood clonality.

To note about this clone: Its antigen is as yet unknown.

Some clones are missing from TCRdb's copy, which holds only in-frame ones; the method was immunoSEQ multiplex PCR. The repertoire consists of about 95,000 clones, with around nine tenths occurring once and the leading ten covering 1.5% to 2%. This sample's time point: pretreatment peripheral blood. V lost 7 bases, J lost 0 bases, and 15 bases lay in between. CDR3 length equals 15 residues. Germline V CDR1 and CDR2: MDHEN, SYDVKM. Specimen: PBMCs, collected around atezolizumab (anti-PD-L1) treatment. The chain has TRBV28 and TRBJ1-2; TRBD1 is a possible D gene (6 bases). This sequence was found in a man between 60 and 70 years old with urothelial cancer. DNA of the CDR3: TGTGCCAGCATAAGCTTGGGGGCGGCTAACTATGGCTACACCTTC. Protein sequence: CASISLGAANYGYTF.